The rows below give T cell receptor beta chains drawn from one sample of a study of cytotoxic CD8 clonotypes in ibrutinib-treated CLL. Sequenced by immunoSEQ multiplex PCR; TCRdb stores in-frame clones only, minus some. This table has 150,000 to 250,000 clones, approximately 72% appearing once. Sequenced here: PBMCs, sampled after 24 months of ibrutinib treatment. The receptor set was obtained from a human donor with chronic lymphocytic leukemia. The conserved cysteine and the conserved F or W are not part of the CDR3 here. Clone size is not always given. Where it is, it says once, few, many or a class for expanded clones.

j_call	clone_size	v_call	cdr3_aa
TRBJ2-3	few	TRBV19	ASSTRQGTDTQY
TRBJ1-4	few	TRBV20-1	SARTGDKLF
TRBJ2-1	.	TRBV5-4	ASSLALSAGQRF
TRBJ2-7	once	TRBV13	ASSPSRNSYEQY
TRBJ2-7	.	TRBV30	AWSDTSGSPNEQY
TRBJ2-1	.	TRBV7-2	ASSRVEREQF
TRBJ1-2	few	TRBV19	ATHGTDYGYT
TRBJ1-2	.	TRBV7-6	ASSSPQESGYT
TRBJ1-2	.	TRBV28	ASSRTPEDYGYT
TRBJ2-5	.	TRBV11-2	ASSLFTSGSRETQY
TRBJ1-5	.	TRBV7-9	AAGGSRRNQPQH
TRBJ2-7	.	TRBV7-9	ASSLSGISYEQY
TRBJ2-1	once	TRBV2	ASLGWLQGSYNEQF
TRBJ2-1	.	TRBV9	ASSVASIGPDEQF
TRBJ1-2	.	TRBV6-6	ASSYSSRVLGT
TRBJ1-1	.	TRBV2	ASSGVLHTEAF
TRBJ2-3	.	TRBV20-1	SARLLDTQY
TRBJ1-2	once	TRBV6-5	ASSYSEVSINYGYT
TRBJ1-1	.	TRBV29-1	SVKRTGLNTEAF
TRBJ1-5	few	TRBV6-5	ASSHQGQPQH
TRBJ2-5	.	TRBV28	ASSLDRGYQETQY
TRBJ1-3	.	TRBV5-1	ASSLEQGGGNTIY
TRBJ2-7	.	TRBV13	ASSLGRLATEQY
TRBJ1-2	few	TRBV7-9	ASSLGTSGGSYT
TRBJ2-2	.	TRBV29-1	SVEESRIPGELF
TRBJ2-7	few	TRBV18	ASSPRGLASEQY
TRBJ2-1	once	TRBV4-2	ASSAGGSAVSYNEQF
TRBJ1-1	few	TRBV19	ASSTGFGTEAF
TRBJ1-1	.	TRBV27	ASRPGQTNTEAF
TRBJ2-7	.	TRBV7-9	ASSLIGSGTGMYEQY
TRBJ2-1	.	TRBV11-1	ASSRRRSQHSYNEQF
TRBJ2-6	.	TRBV6-5	ASTQGSRANVLT
TRBJ2-1	.	TRBV7-9	ASSLSGNRNNEQF
TRBJ2-1	few	TRBV23-1	ASSSLRTSGSSDEQF
TRBJ1-3	.	TRBV6-5	ASREQGASGNTIY
TRBJ1-3	.	TRBV5-1	ASSLAFSGNTIY
TRBJ2-7	.	TRBV27	ASSDGRSGAYEQY
TRBJ2-1	.	TRBV5-6	ASSRGLAGRSYNEQF
TRBJ2-7	.	TRBV7-6	ASSLEQDSFFL
TRBJ1-5	few	TRBV28	ASSGHQPQH
TRBJ1-2	.	TRBV5-1	ASSSGTVGPATNYGYT